The 9 T cell receptor beta chains listed next were all sequenced from one sample in a study of CD8 T cells in ankylosing spondylitis. Their recognized antigens are unknown. Findings and caveats of the study: Apparently characteristic of ankylosing spondylitis blood was a TCR beta motif (under ten highly homologous variants).

TCRdb re-called the 5' RACE reads through MiXCR, storing one row per CDR3 protein. Found here are fewer than 550,000 distinct CDR3 sequences, about 5.2% of them singletons; the top ten hold approximately 4%. Material for sequencing was blood, either unsorted or a sorted T cell fraction (not recorded which). The receptors shown here come from a male donor with ankylosing spondylitis.

Many counts were recorded for this clonotype. The chain joins TRBV5-1 to TRBJ1-1; no firm D call. Germline lookup yields CDR1 SGHRS and CDR2 YFSETQ. The CDR3 totals 13 residues. Trimming shortened V by 5 bases and J by 2 bases, and 10 bases separated the two germline ends. CDR3 DNA: TGCGCCAGCAGAAGGGCGGTTAACACTGAAGCTTTCTTT. This translates into CASRRAVNTEAFF.

Many counts were recorded for this clonotype. V gene TRBV7-2 combines with J gene TRBJ2-7; D unresolved. CDR3 size: 9 residues. Germline assignment: CDR1 SGHTA and CDR2 FQGNSA. V lost 11 bases to trimming and J lost 7 bases, with 9 bases between them. The CDR3 bases are TGTGCCGGCCCTCGGGAGCAGTACTTC. Its translation is CAGPREQYF.

The sample holds many counts of this clonotype. V is TRBV29-1 and J is TRBJ1-2; 7 nucleotides match TRBD1. The germline V gene has CDR1 SQVTM and CDR2 ANQGSEA. The V and J ends lost 6 bases and 4 bases, in that order; junction bases with no gene match: 8. This CDR3 region has 13 residues. The CDR3 loop is CSVPTGTRYGYTF. The CDR3 DNA reads as TGCAGCGTACCGACAGGGACGCGCTATGGCTACACCTTC.

The chain joins TRBV5-1 to TRBJ2-3, with 8 bases matching TRBD1. Germline V lookup: CDR1 SGHRS, CDR2 YFSETQ. J lost 2 bases, V lost 0 bases, and 8 bases had no gene match. The CDR3 loop spans 17 amino acids. CDR3 DNA: TGCGCCAGCAGCTTGGTTAGGGCAGGGGGCACCACAGATACGCAGTATTTT. This codes for CASSLVRAGGTTDTQYF.

This clonotype showed up many times. The genes are TRBV9 and TRBJ1-2, with unresolved D. In germline, CDR1 is SGDLS, CDR2 YYNGEE. The CDR3 has 14 residues. Trimming took 2 bases from V and 8 from J, leaving 16 bases between them. For the CDR3, the DNA is TGTGCCAGCAGCGTCGGCGAAGCAGGCAACGGCTACACCTTC. Translation gives CASSVGEAGNGYTF.

This clonotype was seen at least ten times. The genes are TRBV20-1 and TRBJ2-5; D gene uncertain. Germline-derived CDR1 and CDR2 are DFQATT and SNEGSKA (reference sequence). This CDR3 is 11 amino acids long. V was shortened by 6 bases and J by 5 bases, with 10 bases between the two germline ends. CDR3 residues: CSAGFRETQYF. The CDR3 coding sequence is TGCAGTGCCGGATTTAGGGAGACCCAGTACTTC.

A word on this clonotype: A read error may be the cause here, since a much bigger clone is one base away. Here the CDR3 omits its conserved ending phenylalanine or tryptophan, so a read error is the likely source. As DNA, the CDR3 is TGCGCCAGCAGCCAAGGCCTAGCGGCTCCAGATACGCAGTATTAT. Translating it yields CASSQGLAAPDTQYY. J is TRBJ2-3 and V is TRBV4-3; 7 bases match TRBD2. The CDR3 loop spans 15 amino acids. The ends lost 1 base at V and 4 bases at J; junction bases unmatched: 5. CDR1 is LGHNA, CDR2 YSLEER, per germline.

This clonotype showed up many times. This chain joins TRBV20-1 and TRBJ2-3, with D possibly matching TRBD2 (5 bases). This CDR3 is built from 14 residues. Trimming pared 5 bases from V and 0 bases from J, leaving 12 bases between. Germline CDR1 DFQATT, CDR2 SNEGSKA (reference sequence). The CDR3 is CSAGIATSTDTQYF. The CDR3, as DNA: TGCAGTGCTGGAATAGCGACTAGCACAGATACGCAGTATTTT.

In this sample, this clonotype turned up a few times. The V gene is TRBV5-1, the J gene TRBJ1-1; no reliable D call. The CDR3 consists of 15 residues. V was clipped by 4 bases and J by 0 bases, with 13 bases between them. Germline V gene lookup returns CDR1 SGHRS and CDR2 YFSETQ. The CDR3 region is CASSTDGIMNTEAFF. The CDR3 region has the DNA TGCGCCAGCAGCACGGACGGAATCATGAACACTGAAGCTTTCTTT.